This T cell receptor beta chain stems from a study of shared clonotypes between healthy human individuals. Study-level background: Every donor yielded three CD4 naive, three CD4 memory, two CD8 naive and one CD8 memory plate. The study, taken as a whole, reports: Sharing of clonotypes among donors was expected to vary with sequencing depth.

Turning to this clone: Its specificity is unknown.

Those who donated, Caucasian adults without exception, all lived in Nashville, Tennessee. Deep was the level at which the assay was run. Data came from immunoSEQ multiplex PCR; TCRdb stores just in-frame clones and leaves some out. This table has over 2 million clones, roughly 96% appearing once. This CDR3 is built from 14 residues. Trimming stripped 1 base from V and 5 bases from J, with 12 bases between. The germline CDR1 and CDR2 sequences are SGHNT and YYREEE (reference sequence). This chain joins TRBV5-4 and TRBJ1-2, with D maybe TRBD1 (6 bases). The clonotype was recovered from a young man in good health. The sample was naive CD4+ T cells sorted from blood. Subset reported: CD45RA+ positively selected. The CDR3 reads CASSLSWTEYGYTF. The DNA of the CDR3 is TGTGCCAGCAGCTTGTCCTGGACAGAATATGGCTACACCTTC.